This T cell receptor (beta chain) was recovered during a study of control samples from healthy donors and cancer patients. Assay: immunoSEQ multiplex PCR; the TCRdb copy retains only in-frame clones and omits some. The sample includes 55,000 to 85,000 clones, over 85% of them seen just once. Looked up from germline, CDR1 is MNHEY and CDR2 is SVGAGI. This CDR3 is built from 13 residues. Trimming removed 6 bases from V and 1 base from J, with 7 bases in between. Sequencing was done on a sample of PBMCs. This sequence joins TRBV6-5 and TRBJ2-4; the D is unclear. The TCR originated in a man in his fifties or sixties with lung cancer. CDR3 DNA sequence: TGTGCCAGCAGGTCCTTGGCCAAAAACATTCAGTACTTC. Translation gives CASRSLAKNIQYF.